The T cell receptor beta chain under discussion was sequenced for a study of cytomegalovirus exposure and HLA in healthy donors (TCRdb year 2017). As for the study more broadly: According to an earlier analysis of 450 to 650 of the donors, 150 million to 200 million T cells yielded over 100 million unique TCR beta sequences and approximately 300 Gb of sequence data. An early release covering roughly 640 HLA-typed donors comprised about 300 gigabases of sequencing data and around 80 million unique TCR sequences. Of the 350 to 400 genotyped donors, about 80% fell in the genetic ancestry cluster associated with self-reported Caucasian donors. The aim of the study was to test whether cataloging public T cell receptors could identify signatures of past pathogen exposure. The T cell repertoires of 550 to 850 subjects were profiled by immunosequencing and related to cytomegalovirus serostatus. Along with the approximately 650-subject first cohort, a separate validation cohort of approximately 110 different subjects was used. To predict cytomegalovirus infection status, the study combined high-throughput TCR immunosequencing, statistical association of individual TCRs with disease status, and machine learning. A later analysis re-analyzed previously published TCR beta repertoires from about 600 donors and added high-resolution HLA genotyping to study TCR occurrence patterns. Rather than drawing on any new phenotypic data, the later analysis identified candidate immune exposures from TCR beta sequences and the way those sequences occurred across donors. In an earlier analysis of 587 of the donors, high-throughput TCR beta sequencing was used to judge whether each TCR beta V gene segment behaved as functional or pseudogenic. Alongside the repertoire data, information on donor age, sex, ethnicity and CMV serostatus was compiled. Genome-wide SNP genotypes for about 60% of the roughly 670 donors were used in a later genetic analysis, which treated that subset as a discovery cohort. All discovery cohort repertoires had been generated using a single sequencing platform. Class I and class II HLA loci were covered by the typing at four-digit resolution. The number of typed donors differed by locus: about 629-630 for A, B, C, DRB1 and DQB1; approximately 520 for DQA1; approximately 610 for DPA1; and about 450 for DPB1. Several DR-DQ haplotypes were handled as single units for association and clustering, since linkage in the cohort was strong. Among 398 genotyped donors of the cohort, an average of approximately 220,000 unique TCR beta nucleotide sequences was sequenced per donor, of which about 18% were non-productive. What the authors observed across the whole study: When HLA alleles, especially DR and DQ, strongly co-occurred, attributing TCR associations to individual alleles was difficult. Across donors, most TCR sequences were observed very rarely, whereas some public TCRs were present in many individuals. In this cohort, only TCR beta chains were sequenced, and detectable features were limited by the absence of alpha or paired-chain data. The only immune exposure information available for the cohort was CMV serostatus. Sequencing depth was assumed to be roughly uniform across donors in the presence/absence analyses, though that assumption may not hold. The sequencing pipeline was judged likely to have produced a cluster of highly shared sequence variants as a technical artifact. The study listed approximately 150 TCR beta chains as associated with cytomegalovirus. A further reported finding was that TCR beta sequences accurately predicted the HLA-A and HLA-B alleles for most subjects in the first cohort. Because HLA typing was unavailable for some donors at each locus, only the typed subset was used in association tests. In a later analysis, HLA-associated TCR beta chains were found to be more clonally expanded and to have lower generation probabilities than equally common non-associated chains. Cytomegalovirus status was reported to be diagnosed by the classifier with high specificity and sensitivity in both the original and validation cohorts. A later genetic analysis associated a missense DCLRE1C variant with V-gene and J-gene trimming of TCR beta chains, and an independent cohort replicated the association. In a later analysis, TCR association rates were found to vary across HLA loci, with the most associated TCRs seen for DRB1 alleles and the fewest for HLA-C alleles. Correlated functional status among segregating V segments might be attributable to linkage disequilibrium, but an unknown experimental factor could not be ruled out. Because the 87-base-pair reads could not distinguish some IMGT-functional V segments, including TRBV6-2 and TRBV6-3, those segments were excluded. In an earlier analysis of several hundred of the donors, most TCR beta V segments were observed in productive rearrangements about 90% or about 30% of the time, broadly matching IMGT annotations. A later genetic analysis reported fewer N-insertions in productive TCRs among donors in an Asian-associated ancestry cluster than the approximately 670-donor mean. In vitro tests confirmed that a few of the cytomegalovirus-associated TCR beta chains recognize cytomegalovirus antigens. In a later analysis, over 15,000 TCR beta sequences were associated with specific HLA alleles at a false discovery rate of 0.05. In a later analysis, several top co-occurrence clusters were reported to appear linked to parvovirus B19, influenza, CMV and Epstein-Barr virus. In a later analysis, most CMV-associated TCR beta chains were found to appear HLA-restricted, with HLA associations seemingly driven largely by CMV exposure. The authors suggested that the approach could potentially be extended to other disease states and immunological phenotypes. Because counts were too low, roughly 18 rarely observed V segments, including chromosome 9 orphons, were left out of the earlier analysis of some 640 of the donors.

The cohort comprised under 700 healthy bone marrow donors. Cohort members were all nominally healthy when sampled, although unrecorded immune exposures were likely present. The donor was CMV seronegative and was included in the group of over 300 seronegative cohort members. A peripheral blood sample was collected from each donor, and TCR beta sequencing was performed on peripheral blood mononuclear cells. Genomic DNA was extracted from the blood cell samples with the Qiagen DNeasy Blood Extraction Kit. The library came from the immunoSEQ multiplex PCR assay. The multiplex PCR relied on a mix of 60 forward primers for TCR Vbeta segments and 13 reverse primers for TCR Jbeta segments. The CDR3 region of rearranged TCR beta genes was amplified from genomic DNA by a multiplex PCR assay. The amplified TCR beta libraries were sequenced on the Illumina HiSeq System as 87-base-pair reads. Per the original workflow: A later analysis counted about 80 million unique TCR beta chains across the 690 or so repertoires, and about 10 million of these chains were shared by at least two donors. A nearest-neighbor algorithm error-corrected the raw reads and collapsed the reads into unique sequences, merging closely related sequences to remove PCR and sequencing errors. Alignment of CDR3 sequences to IMGT reference sequences was used to assign V, D and J gene segments. Each retained sequence needed at least a six-nucleotide match to both a V gene segment and a J gene segment. Rearrangements were called productive when the CDR3 lacked stop codons and stayed in frame with V and J; all others were non-productive. CDR3 was defined according to IMGT convention as the region running from the second conserved V-encoded cysteine to the conserved J-encoded phenylalanine. Sequences without an unambiguous match to a single V gene segment were excluded from the earlier analysis of a few hundred of the donors. In an earlier analysis of about 590 of the donors, a V segment was called functional when productive rearrangements were above 56.7%, and segregating when the standard deviation between donors exceeded 5%. A statistical classification framework was built for diagnosing cytomegalovirus status from the catalog of TCR beta chain sequences. A later analysis assigned V and J genes by comparing TCR nucleotide sequences with IMGT/GENE-DB human TR gene sequences. Using the TCRdist pipeline, a later analysis assigned CDR3 sequences along with most-parsimonious VDJ recombination scenarios. In a later analysis, every TCR beta chain was defined by the combination of its CDR3 amino acid sequence and its V-gene family, and reads without a unique V-gene family were dropped. A later analysis removed 500 to 650 highly shared, low-generation-probability nucleotide sequences to deal with suspected cross-contamination and a sequencing artifact. For each public chain, a later analysis derived a clonal expansion index from normalized ranks of inferred template counts within each repertoire. In a later analysis, generation probabilities were computed with a VDJ recombination model fitted to out-of-frame rearrangements, and the resulting probabilities were checked against IGoR. Hypergeometric tests were used in a later analysis to score TCR-TCR, TCR-HLA and TCR-CMV co-occurrence, with a repertoire-size bias correction applied to the TCR pairs. A later analysis estimated false discovery rates by permuting HLA or CMV assignments 20 times. In a later analysis, co-occurring TCRs were grouped with DBSCAN, and TCRdist sequence similarity was added when clustering was performed within HLA-allele-positive subsets. Co-occurrence clustering excluded repertoires with fewer than 30,000 or more than 120,000 public chains, plus five with anomalous nucleotide sharing. This immuneACCESS table, as held by TCRdb, lists in-frame sequences with V and J called but not all clones. Of the missing ones, under half trace to an unresolved V gene in checked studies; the others have no known cause. The V and J calls and clone size are taken from that table; D and trimming were inferred from the DNA. This sample lists 95,000 to 100,000 clones; roughly three quarters were detected once. Approximately 8% of the sample rests with the top ten.

Inclusive of the bounding cysteine and phenylalanine, the CDR3 is 17 residues long. Of all the DNA, just the CDR3 is kept, 51 bases in frame from base 1. Clipping removes 5 bases from V and 5 bases from J, with 10 as the unmatched junction base count. Based on the germline V gene, the CDR1 and CDR2 sequences are SGHNT and YENEEA. This clone has more than one count but fewer than ten. The antigen it recognizes is unknown. No base-level quality is on record; no much larger clone is a single base apart. The sequencing input was PBMCs. Rearrangement joined TRBV11-3 to TRBJ2-5; 14 central bases correspond to TRBD2. The TCR was taken from a female donor in good health and CMV-seronegative. The nucleotides read TGTGCCAGCAGCCCCCACTCCCGACTAGCGGGAGGGGAGACCCAGTACTTC. Its protein product is CASSPHSRLAGGETQYF. The CDR3 plus the reference TRBV11-3 and TRBJ2-5 genes for the other parts give the full variable domain: EAGVVQSPRYKIIEKKQPVAFWCNPISGHNTLYWYLQNLGQGPELLIRYENEEAVDDSQLPKDRFSAERLKGVDSTLKIQPAELGDSAVYLCASSPHSRLAGGETQYFGPGTRLLVL.